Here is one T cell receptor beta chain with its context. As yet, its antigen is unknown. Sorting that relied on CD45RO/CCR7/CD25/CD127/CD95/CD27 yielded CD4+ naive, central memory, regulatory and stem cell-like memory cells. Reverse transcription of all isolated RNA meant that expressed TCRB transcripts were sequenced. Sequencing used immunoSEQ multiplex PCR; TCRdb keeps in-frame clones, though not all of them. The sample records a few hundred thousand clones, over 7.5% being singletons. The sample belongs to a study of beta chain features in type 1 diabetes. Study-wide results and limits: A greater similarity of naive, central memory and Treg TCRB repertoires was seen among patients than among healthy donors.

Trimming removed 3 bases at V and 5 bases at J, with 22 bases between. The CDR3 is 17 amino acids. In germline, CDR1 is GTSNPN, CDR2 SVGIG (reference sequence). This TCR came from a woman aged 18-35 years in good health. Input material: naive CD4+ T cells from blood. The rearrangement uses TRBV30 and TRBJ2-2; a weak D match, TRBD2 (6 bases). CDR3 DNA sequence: TGTGCCTGGAGGGATACCAAAGGGACCCGGGGGACCGGGGAGCTGTTTTTT. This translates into CAWRDTKGTRGTGELFF.